The 21 T cell receptor beta chains in this list originate from one sample, sequenced in a study of regulatory T cells in long-lasting Graves disease. Indicated time point: newly diagnosed GD, antithyroid drugs for less than 3 months. PBMCs provided the RNA from which the TCR library was made. For TCR beta, libraries came from iRepertoire HTBI primers and Arm-PCR of CDR3 regions. TCRdb reprocessed the multiplex PCR reads with MiXCR, giving one entry per CDR3 protein. The data contain approximately 540,000 distinct CDR3 sequences, approximately 12% of them seen just once; the ten biggest clones take up roughly 8.9%. The data also belong to a second study, concerning T cells in Graves' hyperthyroidism and ophthalmopathy.

The source material was peripheral blood mononuclear cells (PBMCs), sampled at new diagnosis, from a patient treated with antithyroid drugs. Receptor source: a woman aged 25 to 39 with Graves disease.

The chain uses TRBV7-2 and TRBJ2-1, with 7 bases fitting TRBD1. V lost 3 bases to trimming and J lost 4 bases; unmatched junction nucleotides: 6. This CDR3 contains 15 residues. CDR1 and CDR2 from the germline V gene are SGHTA and FQGNSA. The CDR3 loop reads CASSLTRGTYNEQFF. The CDR3 coding sequence is TGTGCCAGCAGCTTGACCAGGGGGACATACAATGAGCAGTTCTTC.

Regarding this clonotype: With a far larger clone one base away, a read error is the likely cause. The V gene is TRBV30, the J gene TRBJ2-5; D perhaps matches TRBD2 (6 bases). Gene TRBJ2-1 matches the end of the DNA better, so the J call may be wrong. CDR1 and CDR2 from the germline V gene are GTSNPN and SVGIG (reference sequence). This CDR3 spans 14 amino acids. The CDR3 reads CAWSGGVSYDEQFF. The CDR3 bases are TGTGCCTGGAGTGGGGGGGTCTCCTACGATGAGCAGTTCTTC.

In its sample, this clonotype was seen a few times. The chain is built from TRBV24-1 and TRBJ2-7; D possibly corresponds to TRBD2 (6 bases). V shed 4 bases and J shed 7 bases, with 13 bases lying between them. The V gene's germline CDR1 is KGHDR and CDR2 SFDVKD. The CDR3 has 13 amino acids. CDR3 nucleotides: TGTGCCACCAGTGAACCGGCGGAGGGAGAGCAGTACTTC. It encodes CATSEPAEGEQYF.

The sample holds many counts of this clonotype. In DNA, the CDR3 is TGTGCCAGCAGCTTTTTCGCGCCAGCTAACTATGGCTACACCTTC. This translates into CASSFFAPANYGYTF. This sequence joins TRBV7-2 and TRBJ1-2, with D hard to call. Germline CDR1 reads SGHTA; CDR2 reads FQGNSA. The germline V and J ends were trimmed by 3 bases and 0 bases, with 11 bases remaining between them. The CDR3 loop spans 15 amino acids.

V and J are TRBV20-1 and TRBJ2-7; 7 nucleotides line up with TRBD2. Germline assignment: CDR1 DFQATT and CDR2 SNEGSKA (reference sequence). V lost 7 bases to trimming and J lost 0 bases; unmatched junction nucleotides: 6. This CDR3 is 13 amino acids long. The CDR3 reads CSGERDRSYEQYF. The DNA of the CDR3 is TGCAGTGGCGAGCGGGACCGCTCCTACGAGCAGTACTTC.

This clonotype occurred once. DNA of the CDR3: TGCAGTGCAACCGACAGTCCAGGGGAGCTGTTTTTT. Residues: CSATDSPGELFF. The J gene is TRBJ2-2, the V gene TRBV20-1, with D perhaps TRBD1 (5 bases). In germline, CDR1 is DFQATT, CDR2 SNEGSKA (reference sequence). This CDR3 is 12 amino acids long. Trimming removed 6 bases at V and 8 bases at J, with 13 bases between.

This clonotype was counted ten times or more. This rearrangement joins TRBV7-3 to TRBJ1-1; 8 bases line up with TRBD1. CDR3 length equals 13 residues. Germline assignment: CDR1 SGHTA and CDR2 FQGTGA. Trimming cost V 3 bases and J 5 bases; bases outside gene matches: 2. The CDR3 region is CASSLTGVTEAFF. In nucleotides, the CDR3 is TGTGCCAGCAGCTTGACAGGGGTTACTGAAGCTTTCTTT.

This clonotype has ten or more counts. V is TRBV6-5 and J is TRBJ2-3; 8 positions agree with TRBD2. Germline V gives CDR1 MNHEY, CDR2 SVGAGI. The trim removed 0 bases at V and 4 bases at J, leaving 6 bases unmatched. CDR3 length: 16 amino acids. Written as DNA, the CDR3 is TGTGCCAGCAGTTACTCGGGCGGGAGGATGGCAGATACGCAGTATTTT. Translated, it gives CASSYSGGRMADTQYF.

This clonotype came up a few times. The CDR3, as DNA: TGTGCCAGCAGCGTACGGGGGGCCAGTGACTATGGCTACACCTTC. It encodes CASSVRGASDYGYTF. The chain employs TRBV9 and TRBJ1-2, with D perhaps TRBD1 (6 bases). The CDR3 is 15 amino acids. Per the germline V gene, CDR1 is SGDLS and CDR2 is YYNGEE. The germline V and J ends were trimmed by 1 base and 3 bases, with 13 bases remaining between them.

This clonotype was observed at least ten times. This chain links TRBV2 with TRBJ1-1; D not resolved. Germline lookup yields CDR1 SNHLY and CDR2 FYNNEI. The V and J ends lost 4 bases and 0 bases respectively, with 6 bases between them. The CDR3 spans 13 residues. CDR3 nucleotide sequence: TGTGCCAGCAGTGTTTCCCTGAACACTGAAGCTTTCTTT. This translates into CASSVSLNTEAFF.

This clonotype was found many times. J is TRBJ2-1 and V is TRBV2; 7 positions agree with TRBD2. After removal of 3 bases from V and 4 bases from J, the junction contained 6 bases not matched to a gene. The germline gives CDR1 SNHLY, CDR2 FYNNEI. The CDR3 runs to 15 residues. The CDR3 is CASSEELAYYNEQFF. CDR3 bases: TGTGCCAGCAGTGAGGAACTAGCGTATTACAATGAGCAGTTCTTC.

This clonotype was seen repeatedly, ten times or more. The genes are TRBV5-1 and TRBJ1-6; possibly TRBD1 for D (5 bases). Trimming took 2 bases from V and 14 from J, leaving 14 bases between them. Per germline, CDR1 SGHRS and CDR2 YFSETQ. The CDR3 has 13 residues. CDR3 in amino acids: CASSLEGRGTLHF. The CDR3 region has the DNA TGCGCCAGCAGCTTAGAGGGTCGGGGCACCCTCCACTTT.

This clonotype was observed at least ten times. This sequence joins TRBV28 and TRBJ1-4; D remains ambiguous. Germline CDR1 and CDR2: MDHEN and SYDVKM. V shed 7 bases and J shed 4 bases, with 13 bases lying between them. The CDR3 is 14 amino acids. Here the CDR3 DNA reads TGTGCCAGCACGCAGCTGACGCTTAATGAAAAACTGTTTTTT. Its translation is CASTQLTLNEKLFF.

This clonotype showed up many times. The chain recombines TRBV27 with TRBJ2-3; the match to TRBD2 covers 7 bases. J gave up 2 bases and V 5 bases, and 10 bases lay outside the gene matches. CDR1 is MNHEY and CDR2 is SMNVEV in the germline V gene (reference sequence). This CDR3 is built from 16 residues. The CDR3 DNA reads TGTGCCAGCAGTCTTTCTCTAGCGGTCCCCACAGATACGCAGTATTTT. The encoded protein is CASSLSLAVPTDTQYF.

There are a few counts of this clonotype. This chain links TRBV7-2 with TRBJ2-1; 10 bases line up with TRBD2. Germline V CDR1 and CDR2: SGHTA, FQGNSA. CDR3 length equals 16 residues. J gave up 4 bases and V 1 base, and 4 bases lay outside the gene matches. CDR3 residues: CASSLVRTSGYNEQFF. The CDR3 DNA follows: TGTGCCAGCAGCTTAGTTAGGACTAGCGGATACAATGAGCAGTTCTTC.

In its sample, this clonotype was seen many times. The chain joins TRBV11-2 to TRBJ2-7; possible D gene TRBD2, 6 bases. From germline, CDR1 is SGHAT and CDR2 FQNNGV. V lost 5 bases to trimming and J lost 1 base, with 15 bases between them. CDR3 length: 15 residues. The CDR3 bases are TGTGCCAGCAGCCCGACCCCAGGGAGGTCCTACGAGCAGTACTTC. Amino acid sequence: CASSPTPGRSYEQYF. Full variable domain (rest looked up from reference TRBV11-2 and TRBJ2-7): EAGVAQSPRYKIIEKRQSVAFWCNPISGHATLYWYQQILGQGPKLLIQFQNNGVVDDSQLPKDRFSAERLKGVDSTLKIQPAKLEDSAVYLCASSPTPGRSYEQYFGPGTRLTVT.

This chain connects TRBV7-8 to TRBJ2-1; 8 nucleotides agree with TRBD1. The CDR3 length is 13 residues. Germline V gene lookup returns CDR1 SGHVS and CDR2 FQNEAQ. V shed 8 bases, J shed 2 bases, and the junction held 2 bases outside the gene matches. The CDR3 nucleotides read TGTGCCAGCGCGGACAGGGCCTACAATGAGCAGTTCTTC. It translates to CASADRAYNEQFF. The full variable domain, rest sourced from reference TRBV7-8 and TRBJ2-1, is GAGVSQSPRYKVAKRGQDVALRCDPISGHVSLFWYQQALGQGPEFLTYFQNEAQLDKSGLPSDRFFAERPEGSVSTLKIQRTQQEDSAVYLCASADRAYNEQFFGPGTRLTVL.

This clonotype was found a few times. The chain recombines TRBV2 with TRBJ1-4, with a tentative D call TRBD1 (5 bases). The germline V gene encodes CDR1 SNHLY and CDR2 FYNNEI. Between the trimmed V and J ends, which lost 4 bases and 8 bases, there was a span of 20 bases. There are 16 residues in the CDR3. For the CDR3, the DNA is TGTGCCAGCAGTGTATTAAGGGGCCCGAGCGTAGAAAAACTGTTTTTT. It encodes CASSVLRGPSVEKLFF. Using reference TRBV2 and TRBJ1-4 for the parts outside the CDR3, the full variable domain is EPEVTQTPSHQVTQMGQEVILRCVPISNHLYFYWYRQILGQKVEFLVSFYNNEISEKSEIFDDQFSVERPDGSNFTLKIRSTKLEDSAMYFCASSVLRGPSVEKLFFGSGTQLSVL.

This clonotype was seen a handful of times. This chain joins TRBV7-9 and TRBJ1-1; TRBD1 matches 9 bases. CDR3 length equals 14 residues. Per germline, CDR1 SEHNR and CDR2 FQNEAQ (reference sequence). Trimming at V came to 1 base and at J to 6 bases, leaving 3 bases not matched to a gene. The CDR3 DNA sequence: TGTGCCAGCAGCTTAGTGACAGGGGGGTCTGAAGCTTTCTTT. Protein sequence: CASSLVTGGSEAFF.

This clonotype was recorded many times. V and J are TRBV6-5 and TRBJ2-7; a possible D gene is TRBD2 (6 bases). The length of the CDR3 is 16 residues. V was clipped by 0 bases and J by 2 bases, with 14 bases between them. The germline gives CDR1 MNHEY, CDR2 SVGAGI. As DNA, the CDR3 is TGTGCCAGCAGTTACTCCGGCCTCGGGGGTACCTACGAGCAGTACTTC. Protein sequence: CASSYSGLGGTYEQYF.

This clonotype was recorded at least ten times. The chain recombines TRBV29-1 with TRBJ2-7, with D possibly matching TRBD2 (5 bases). CDR1 and CDR2 from the germline V gene are SQVTM and ANQGSEA. This CDR3 has 13 amino acids. Trimming removed 1 base from V and 3 bases from J, with 10 bases in between. Written as DNA, the CDR3 is TGCAGCGTTGAAGGGGGAGAGATCTACGAGCAGTACTTC. It encodes CSVEGGEIYEQYF.